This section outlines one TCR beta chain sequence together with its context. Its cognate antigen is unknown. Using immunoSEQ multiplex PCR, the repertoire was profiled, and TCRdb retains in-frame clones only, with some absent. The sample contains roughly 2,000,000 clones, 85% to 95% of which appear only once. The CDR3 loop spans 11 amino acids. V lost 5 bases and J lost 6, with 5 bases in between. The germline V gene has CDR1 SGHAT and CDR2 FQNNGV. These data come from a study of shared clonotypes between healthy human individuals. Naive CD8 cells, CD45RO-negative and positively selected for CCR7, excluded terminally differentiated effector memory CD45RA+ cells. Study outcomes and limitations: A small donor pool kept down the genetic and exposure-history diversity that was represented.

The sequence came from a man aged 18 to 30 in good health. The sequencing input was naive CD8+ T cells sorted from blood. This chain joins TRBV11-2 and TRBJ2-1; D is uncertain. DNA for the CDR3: TGTGCCAGCAGCCCCCCCAATGAGCAGTTCTTC. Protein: CASSPPNEQFF.